Shown below are 32 T cell receptor beta chains from a single sample sequenced in a study of CD8+ T cells in alopecia areata. Following RNA extraction, reverse transcription yielded cDNA that acted as the sequencing template. The data were produced by immunoSEQ multiplex PCR, yet TCRdb's version contains in-frame clones alone and is incomplete. The sample holds about 120,000 clones; about two fifths are singletons and the top ten take roughly 3.3%. The sequencing input was CD4+ T cells sorted from blood. All receptors derive from a human donor with alopecia areata.

The gene calls are TRBV6-5 and TRBJ2-3, with TRBD1 identical over 12 bases. Trimming took 7 bases from V and 5 from J; bases not matched to a gene: 4. Germline V CDR1 and CDR2: MNHEY, SVGAGI. The CDR3 consists of 14 residues. CDR3 nucleotide sequence: TGTGCCAGCACCCGGGACAGGGGGCAAGATACGCAGTATTTT. Amino acid sequence: CASTRDRGQDTQYF.

This clone was counted between two and nine times. The V call is TRBV18, the J call TRBJ2-7, with 7 bases matching TRBD1. J was trimmed by 1 base and V by 3 bases; bases with no gene match: 0. The CDR3 sequence is 13 residues long. From germline, CDR1 is KGHSH and CDR2 LQKENI. CDR3 sequence: CASSPTGSYEQYF. The CDR3 coding sequence is TGTGCCAGCTCACCGACAGGGTCCTACGAGCAGTACTTC.

V usage is TRBV29-1 and J usage is TRBJ1-5; a weak D match, TRBD1 (6 bases). V shed 6 bases and J shed 1 base, with 10 bases lying between them. Germline V gene data show CDR1 as SQVTM and CDR2 as ANQGSEA. This CDR3 has 13 amino acids. The CDR3 region is CSVGQLSNQPQHF. CDR3 DNA: TGCAGCGTCGGACAGTTAAGCAATCAGCCCCAGCATTTT.

The chain's CDR3 is CSVDSLAGYNEQFF. The CDR3 DNA follows: TGCAGCGTTGACTCACTAGCGGGGTACAATGAGCAGTTCTTC. V and J are TRBV29-1 and TRBJ2-1; 10 bases map to TRBD2. Germline lookup yields CDR1 SQVTM and CDR2 ANQGSEA. With V trimmed by 3 bases and J by 4 bases, 3 bases remained unmatched. This CDR3 has 14 amino acids.

The J gene is TRBJ2-7, the V gene TRBV28; 7 nucleotides align to TRBD2. Trimming at V came to 3 bases and at J to 2 bases, leaving 4 bases not matched to a gene. This CDR3 comprises 14 residues. Germline CDR1 MDHEN, CDR2 SYDVKM. Here the CDR3 reads CASSFERGTYEQYF. Here the CDR3 DNA reads TGTGCCAGCAGTTTTGAGCGGGGAACCTACGAGCAGTACTTC.

This sequence joins TRBV5-1 and TRBJ2-1; no firm D call. The CDR3 has 11 amino acids. V gave up 4 bases and J gave up 7 bases, with 6 bases separating them. CDR1 and CDR2 (germline): SGHRS, YFSETQ. This CDR3 is CASSALNEQFF. The CDR3 coding sequence is TGCGCCAGCAGCGCCCTAAATGAGCAGTTCTTC.

The chain carries TRBV29-1 and TRBJ2-7, with TRBD1 matching 12 bases. After removal of 4 bases from V and 5 bases from J, the junction contained 15 bases not matched to a gene. CDR1 is SQVTM and CDR2 is ANQGSEA in the germline V gene. The CDR3 covers 17 residues. Written as DNA, the CDR3 is TGCAGCGTTGGGGATTACCCGGGACAGGGGGCGCGGAACGAGCAGTACTTC. Translation gives CSVGDYPGQGARNEQYF.

The chain joins TRBV15 to TRBJ2-2, with unresolved D. The CDR3 contains 17 residues. Deletions cut 0 bases from V and 0 bases from J, with 11 bases between. Germline V gives CDR1 LNHNV, CDR2 YYDKDF (reference sequence). CDR3 amino acids: CATSRDIITANTGELFF. CDR3 sequence (DNA): TGTGCCACCAGCAGAGATATTATAACAGCGAACACCGGGGAGCTGTTTTTT. Based on the CDR3 plus reference TRBV15 and TRBJ2-2, the full variable domain is DAMVIQNPRYQVTQFGKPVTLSCSQTLNHNVMYWYQQKSSQAPKLLFHYYDKDFNNEADTPDNFQSRRPNTSFCFLDIRSPGLGDTAMYLCATSRDIITANTGELFFGEGSRLTVL.

The chain is built from TRBV29-1 and TRBJ2-3; D gene ambiguous. With 6 bases removed from V and 0 bases from J, the gap between germline ends came to 16 bases. The CDR3 loop spans 15 amino acids. In germline, CDR1 is SQVTM, CDR2 ANQGSEA. CDR3 sequence: CSVHRTATSTDTQYF. CDR3 nucleotide sequence: TGCAGCGTGCACCGGACGGCGACTAGCACAGATACGCAGTATTTT.

This clone was seen a few times. The chain is built from TRBV18 and TRBJ1-1, with TRBD1 matching 9 bases. The germline V gene has CDR1 KGHSH and CDR2 LQKENI. This CDR3 has 16 residues. V trimming: 3 bases; J trimming: 4 bases; junction bases outside the gene matches: 9. CDR3: CASSPPGTGLSTEAFF. CDR3 DNA: TGTGCCAGCTCACCGCCCGGGACAGGGTTGAGCACTGAAGCTTTCTTT.

With regard to this clone: The same CDR3 can be traced to other DNA sequences in this sample. The chain employs TRBV20-1 and TRBJ2-5; unclear D gene. The CDR3 covers 11 residues. V was trimmed by 1 base and J by 3 bases, leaving 3 bases between them. Germline V gene data show CDR1 as DFQATT and CDR2 as SNEGSKA (reference sequence). This chain's CDR3 is CSARAEETQYF. CDR3 DNA: TGCAGTGCTAGAGCGGAAGAGACCCAGTACTTC.

The chain employs TRBV7-9 and TRBJ2-7; 7 positions agree with TRBD1. V lost 1 base to trimming and J lost 2 bases; unmatched junction nucleotides: 2. Germline assignment: CDR1 SEHNR and CDR2 FQNEAQ (reference sequence). The CDR3 loop spans 14 amino acids. The CDR3 is CASSLGDRPYEQYF. CDR3 DNA: TGTGCCAGCAGCTTAGGGGACAGACCCTACGAGCAGTACTTC.

Only a few counts were recorded for this clone. The rearrangement uses TRBV29-1 and TRBJ1-2; D is undetermined. The CDR3 sequence is 14 residues long. Trimming stripped 2 bases from V and 7 bases from J, with 17 bases between. CDR1 SQVTM and CDR2 ANQGSEA come from the germline V gene. CDR3 protein: CSVEYGRWAGGYTF. Written as DNA, the CDR3 is TGCAGCGTTGAATATGGACGGTGGGCAGGTGGCTACACCTTC.

This clone was detected only a few times. The chain employs TRBV29-1 and TRBJ2-3, with 8 bases that match TRBD1. In germline, CDR1 is SQVTM, CDR2 ANQGSEA. V trimming: 1 base; J trimming: 1 base; junction bases outside the gene matches: 16. The CDR3 contains 19 residues. The CDR3 nucleotides are TGCAGCGTTGAAGCCCATTTTCCCCAGGGGGCGCGGGGCACAGATACGCAGTATTTT. Protein: CSVEAHFPQGARGTDTQYF.

There are a few counts of this clone. This chain links TRBV28 with TRBJ2-7; tentatively, D is TRBD2 (6 bases). In germline, CDR1 is MDHEN, CDR2 SYDVKM. V was clipped by 7 bases and J by 0 bases, with 13 bases between them. CDR3 length: 14 residues. Here the CDR3 DNA reads TGTGCCAGCAACCCGCCCGGGGGCTCCTACGAGCAGTACTTC. This translates into CASNPPGGSYEQYF.

Ten or more counts support this clone. The gene calls are TRBV7-3 and TRBJ1-2; tentatively, D is TRBD1 (5 bases). V lost 2 bases and J 4 bases, leaving 14 bases between the germline ends. Germline V gene lookup returns CDR1 SGHTA and CDR2 FQGTGA. CDR3 length: 15 residues. CDR3 sequence: CASSLGSGGLYGYTF. The CDR3 DNA reads TGTGCCAGCAGCTTAGGATCCGGGGGTCTCTATGGCTACACCTTC.

This chain connects TRBV2 to TRBJ1-1, with D tentatively TRBD1 (5 bases). The CDR3 sequence is 13 residues long. With 5 bases removed from V and 3 bases from J, the gap between germline ends came to 10 bases. Per the germline V gene, CDR1 is SNHLY and CDR2 is FYNNEI. In nucleotides, the CDR3 is TGTGCCAGCAGTAATCCAGGGCACACTGAAGCTTTCTTT. Translation gives CASSNPGHTEAFF.

This clone was counted a few times. V and J are TRBV7-2 and TRBJ1-4, with D unclear. The CDR3 is 13 amino acids. Germline CDR1 and CDR2: SGHTA and FQGNSA. With 1 base removed from V and 7 bases from J, the gap between germline ends came to 7 bases. In nucleotides, the CDR3 is TGTGCCAGCAGCTTAGGAGTGTCTGAAAAACTGTTTTTT. Protein sequence: CASSLGVSEKLFF. Based on the CDR3 plus reference TRBV7-2 and TRBJ1-4, the full variable domain is GAGVSQSPSNKVTEKGKDVELRCDPISGHTALYWYRQSLGQGLEFLIYFQGNSAPDKSGLPSDRFSAERTGGSVSTLTIQRTQQEDSAVYLCASSLGVSEKLFFGSGTQLSVL.

Written as DNA, the CDR3 is TGTGCCAGCACACGAGCCCCGGCAGATACGCAGTATTTT. Amino acids: CASTRAPADTQYF. The V and J genes are TRBV7-9 and TRBJ2-3; D unresolved. Germline CDR1 is SEHNR and CDR2 is FQNEAQ (reference sequence). The CDR3 is 13 residues long. Between the trimmed V and J ends, which lost 7 bases and 4 bases, there was a span of 12 bases. Full variable domain (rest looked up from reference TRBV7-9 and TRBJ2-3): DTGVSQNPRHKITKRGQNVTFRCDPISEHNRLYWYRQTLGQGPEFLTYFQNEAQLEKSRLLSDRFSAERPKGSFSTLEIQRTEQGDSAMYLCASTRAPADTQYFGPGTRLTVL.

Here the CDR3 reads CASSPLQRQETQYF. As DNA, the CDR3 is TGTGCCAGCAGTCCCCTGCAGCGTCAAGAGACCCAGTACTTC. The genes are TRBV28 and TRBJ2-5; D is undetermined. Germline CDR1 reads MDHEN; CDR2 reads SYDVKM. V was clipped by 5 bases and J by 2 bases, with 12 bases between them. The CDR3 loop spans 14 amino acids.

The chain combines TRBV9 with TRBJ2-1, with D possibly TRBD1 on 6 matching bases. V gave up 2 bases and J gave up 0 bases, with 9 bases separating them. The CDR3 has 15 amino acids. Germline CDR1 is SGDLS and CDR2 is YYNGEE. Here the CDR3 reads CASSVTGHSYNEQFF. The CDR3 DNA is TGTGCCAGCAGCGTGACAGGTCACTCCTACAATGAGCAGTTCTTC.

The rearrangement joins TRBV5-1 to TRBJ1-1; 9 bases fit TRBD1. Per germline, CDR1 SGHRS and CDR2 YFSETQ. CDR3 length equals 16 residues. J lost 1 base, V lost 5 bases, and 9 bases had no gene match. The CDR3 spells CASRGKLGQGNTEAFF. The CDR3, as DNA: TGCGCCAGCAGGGGAAAACTGGGACAGGGGAACACTGAAGCTTTCTTT.

The chain couples TRBV12-5 to TRBJ1-1; TRBD1 is a possible D gene (5 bases). Germline CDR1 and CDR2: LGHNT and FRNRAP. There are 14 residues in the CDR3. V shed 7 bases and J shed 2 bases, with 14 bases lying between them. CDR3 sequence: CASAHARANTEAFF. The CDR3 nucleotides read TGTGCTAGTGCCCACGCCAGGGCAAACACTGAAGCTTTCTTT.

This clone was recorded a few times. The chain is built from TRBV18 and TRBJ2-5; D is ambiguous. The germline V gene encodes CDR1 KGHSH and CDR2 LQKENI. The CDR3 is made up of 14 amino acids. V was shortened by 0 bases and J by 3 bases, with 8 bases between the two germline ends. The CDR3 nucleotides read TGTGCCAGCTCACCACCGAACGGTGAAGAGACCCAGTACTTC. It specifies CASSPPNGEETQYF. The whole variable domain, filled in from reference TRBV18 and TRBJ2-5, reads NAGVMQNPRHLVRRRGQEARLRCSPMKGHSHVYWYRQLPEEGLKFMVYLQKENIIDESGMPKERFSAEFPKEGPSILRIQQVVRGDSAAYFCASSPPNGEETQYFGPGTRLLVL.

The rearrangement uses TRBV29-1 and TRBJ1-3; D not certain. Deletions cut 4 bases from V and 4 bases from J, with 11 bases between. The germline CDR1 and CDR2 sequences are SQVTM and ANQGSEA. The length of the CDR3 is 13 residues. The CDR3 nucleotides read TGCAGCGTTGGACGGGGTACCGGAAACACCATATATTTT. It encodes CSVGRGTGNTIYF.

This clone was counted only a few times. The chain combines TRBV7-2 with TRBJ2-7, with D possibly being TRBD2 (5 bases). The CDR3 runs 16 residues. CDR1 is SGHTA, CDR2 FQGNSA, per germline. The V end lost 1 base, the J end lost 3 bases, and 16 bases lay between the germline ends. For the CDR3, the DNA is TGTGCCAGCAGCTTAGGGGGTTCGGCTAGCCTCTACGAGCAGTACTTC. Its translation: CASSLGGSASLYEQYF.

The chain carries TRBV29-1 and TRBJ1-2, with 7 bases matching TRBD1. J lost 2 bases, V lost 7 bases, and 13 bases had no gene match. This CDR3 region has 15 residues. CDR1 is SQVTM, CDR2 ANQGSEA, per germline. The CDR3 here is CSAEPVGQINYGYTF. The CDR3 bases are TGCAGCGCCGAACCGGTGGGACAGATAAACTATGGCTACACCTTC.

The V gene is TRBV4-3, the J gene TRBJ2-4; tentative D call: TRBD2 (5 bases). The germline gives CDR1 LGHNA, CDR2 YSLEER. V was clipped by 3 bases and J by 0 bases, with 24 bases between them. This CDR3 spans 20 amino acids. The CDR3 here is CASSQATGMLHLLAKNIQYF. The CDR3 DNA reads as TGCGCCAGCAGCCAGGCCACGGGGATGCTCCACCTTCTAGCCAAAAACATTCAGTACTTC.

J is TRBJ2-5 and V is TRBV5-1; D gene ambiguous. The V end lost 7 bases, the J end lost 2 bases, and 18 bases lay between the germline ends. The germline V gene encodes CDR1 SGHRS and CDR2 YFSETQ. There are 15 residues in the CDR3. The CDR3 DNA follows: TGCGCCAGCTTCCTTTCTCCGACGGAACAAGAGACCCAGTACTTC. Translation: CASFLSPTEQETQYF.

The chain uses TRBV29-1 and TRBJ1-1; maybe TRBD1 (5 bases). The V and J ends lost 6 bases and 9 bases respectively, with 17 bases between them. This CDR3 contains 12 residues. From germline, CDR1 is SQVTM and CDR2 ANQGSEA. CDR3 amino acids: CSVPTRTRKAFF. As DNA, the CDR3 is TGCAGCGTCCCAACTCGGACAAGGAAAGCTTTCTTT.

The J gene is TRBJ2-7, the V gene TRBV7-2; 7 bases are shared with TRBD1. The CDR3 consists of 14 residues. V was clipped by 5 bases and J by 1 base; unmatched bases: 5. Germline V gives CDR1 SGHTA, CDR2 FQGNSA. CDR3 sequence (DNA): TGTGCCAGCAGCCTACCGGGACAGTCCTACGAGCAGTACTTC. Protein product: CASSLPGQSYEQYF.

This rearrangement joins TRBV7-9 to TRBJ2-1; 12 bases align to TRBD2. Per germline, CDR1 SEHNR and CDR2 FQNEAQ (reference sequence). Trimming cost V 5 bases and J 4 bases; bases outside gene matches: 3. CDR3 length equals 15 residues. This CDR3 is CASSRTSGKYNEQFF. The DNA for the CDR3 is TGTGCCAGCAGCCGGACTAGCGGGAAGTACAATGAGCAGTTCTTC. The full variable domain, with the rest looked up from reference TRBV7-9 and TRBJ2-1, is DTGVSQNPRHKITKRGQNVTFRCDPISEHNRLYWYRQTLGQGPEFLTYFQNEAQLEKSRLLSDRFSAERPKGSFSTLEIQRTEQGDSAMYLCASSRTSGKYNEQFFGPGTRLTVL.